This T cell receptor (beta chain) is from a study of molecular identifiers for immune sequencing clone quantification. Study at large: For replicates, RNA isolated from about 19,000 or 110,000 naive CD8 cells was divided into five portions, of which four were sequenced. Whole-study findings and limits: Effector cells kept over 98% of their molecules in clones above 20 RNA copies, while naive cells kept under 1% there. Highly expanded clone sizes could end up underestimated if a barcode were shared by identical TCR molecules.

Each library that profiled naive CD8 cells came from roughly 20,000 to 1,000,000 sorted cells with 10%, 30% or 50% RNA. The germline V gene has CDR1 MDHEN and CDR2 SYDVKM. The CDR3 is made up of 16 amino acids. Trimming cost V 6 bases and J 8 bases; bases outside gene matches: 16. One entry per CDR3 protein results from TCRdb running MiXCR on the PCR reads. The sample lists under 600,000 distinct CDR3 sequences, over 20% seen once, with 0.7% to 0.95% in the top ten. With regard to this clonotype: The antigen is not known.

The TCR sequence derives from a human donor in good health. Some libraries in this study had Jurkat cell RNA spiked in. Sequencing was performed on naive CD8+ T cells from blood, with Jurkat cell RNA spiked in. The subset denotes: FACS-sorted CD8+CD4-CCR7+CD45RA+ naive T cells. V usage is TRBV28 and J usage is TRBJ2-4; 7 positions agree with TRBD2. The DNA of the CDR3 is TGTGCCAGCAGCCCGGGCGGGGAGGGGTTAGCGGACATTCAGTACTTC. Protein: CASSPGGEGLADIQYF.